The clone carrying this T cell receptor (beta chain) showed up many times. The sample belongs to a study of human T cells and chemical hapten exposure. CDR3 length: 15 amino acids. The ends lost 2 bases at V and 3 bases at J; junction bases unmatched: 4. CDR1 and CDR2 (germline): LNHNV, YYDKDF (reference sequence). Time point denoted: healthy volunteer bleed at 6 weeks. Before extraction, the whole blood was not fractionated, and total RNA was taken from it. Study processing details: Counting gave a median of roughly 97,000 TCRs per sample, with values ranging from about 23,224 to 690,600. One entry per CDR3 protein, called by TCRdb with MiXCR from the RACE reads. The V and J calls shown here were made by TCRdb, not taken from the authors' results. The sample yields 65,000 or so distinct CDR3 sequences, roughly 6.6% seen once.

The chain joins TRBV15 to TRBJ1-1; 9 positions agree with TRBD1. This sequence originates from a female donor in good health. Some clones in this sample may be carry-over from other donors' samples. The sequencing input was whole blood. The CDR3, as DNA: TGTGCCACCAGCAGACCGACAGGGGGTTACACTGAAGCTTTCTTT. This translates into CATSRPTGGYTEAFF.